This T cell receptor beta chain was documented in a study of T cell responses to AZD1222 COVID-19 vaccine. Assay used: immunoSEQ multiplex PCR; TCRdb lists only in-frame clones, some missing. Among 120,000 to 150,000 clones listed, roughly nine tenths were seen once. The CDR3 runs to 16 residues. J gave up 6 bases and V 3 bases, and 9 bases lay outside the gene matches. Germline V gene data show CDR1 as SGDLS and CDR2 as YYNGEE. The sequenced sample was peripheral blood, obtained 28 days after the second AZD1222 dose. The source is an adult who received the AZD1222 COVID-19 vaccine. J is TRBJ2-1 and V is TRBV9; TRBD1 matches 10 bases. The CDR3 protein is CASSAHRDRGGNEQFF. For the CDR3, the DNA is TGTGCCAGCAGCGCCCACCGGGACAGGGGTGGCAATGAGCAGTTCTTC.